This T cell receptor beta chain appears in the sequencing data of a study of chemoradiotherapy in HPV16-positive cancers. Study-level information: Two HPV16-positive patients' cells yielded candidate HPV-specific clones and common motifs.

Germline values: CDR1 SGHAT, CDR2 FQNNGV. The CDR3 length is 12 residues. The germline V and J ends were trimmed by 1 base and 6 bases, with 4 bases remaining between them. This clone appeared once. TCRdb's copy holds only in-frame clones and misses some; the assay was immunoSEQ multiplex PCR. The sample has approximately 600 clones; around 77% are singletons. Sequenced material: tumor tissue, taken from a patient who underwent chemoradiotherapy. The chain couples TRBV11-2 to TRBJ1-5; D ambiguous. This TCR was sampled from a human donor with HPV-associated anogenital cancer. Written as DNA, the CDR3 is TGTGCCAGCAGCTTAGTTGGTCAGCCCCAGCATTTT. Its protein is CASSLVGQPQHF.